This T cell receptor (beta chain) was obtained from a study of blood T cell repertoires in COVID-19. As originally analysed: Estimation of nucleated cell counts was performed using reference gene primer amplification. Repertoires were generated with immunoSEQ multiplex PCR, while TCRdb's copy carries only in-frame clones and drops some. The V and J calls and the clone size are those of that table, but D and trimming were determined from the DNA. The sample holds a few hundred thousand clones, around 84% seen once. Recruits, aged roughly 18 to 89 years, lived in 24 US areas. The sample comprised PBMCs or T cells enriched from blood (not recorded which). The clonotype was recovered from a young woman who had recovered from COVID-19.

The CDR3 bases are TGTGCCAGCAGCCCGAGGACAGGGGCAAGGGGACAAGCTTTCTTT. Translating gives CASSPRTGARGQAFF. The chain recombines TRBV5-8 with TRBJ1-1; TRBD1 matches at 9 bases. Looked up from germline, CDR1 is SGHTS and CDR2 is YDEGEE. The trim removed 4 bases at V and 9 bases at J, leaving 13 bases unmatched. The CDR3 contains 15 residues.